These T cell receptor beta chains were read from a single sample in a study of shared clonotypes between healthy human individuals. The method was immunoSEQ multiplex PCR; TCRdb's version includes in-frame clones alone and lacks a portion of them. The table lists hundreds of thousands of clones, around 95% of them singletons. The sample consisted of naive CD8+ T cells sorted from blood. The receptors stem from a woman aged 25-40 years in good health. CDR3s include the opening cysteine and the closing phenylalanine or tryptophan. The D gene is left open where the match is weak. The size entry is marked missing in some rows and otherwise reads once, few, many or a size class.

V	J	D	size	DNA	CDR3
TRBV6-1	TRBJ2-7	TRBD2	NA	TGTGCCAGTGCTCCAATAGCGGGAGGCTCCTACGAGCAGTACTTC	CASAPIAGGSYEQYF
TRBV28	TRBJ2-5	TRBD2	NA	TGTGCCAGCAGGTACCTAGCGGGAGGATTCCAAGAGACCCAGTACTTC	CASRYLAGGFQETQYF
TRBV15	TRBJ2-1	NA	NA	TGTGCCACCAGCAGATGGGGGGCAGGCAATGAGCAGTTCTTC	CATSRWGAGNEQFF
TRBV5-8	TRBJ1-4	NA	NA	TGTGCCAGCAACCCCCCGTACGGTGAAAAACTGTTTTTT	CASNPPYGEKLFF
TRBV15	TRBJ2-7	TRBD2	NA	TGTGCCACCAGCAGGCGGCTAGCGGGAAGCGAGCAGTACTTC	CATSRRLAGSEQYF
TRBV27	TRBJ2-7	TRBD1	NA	TGTGCCAGCAGTTTACTAGGACAGGGGTCCCACGAGCAGTACTTC	CASSLLGQGSHEQYF
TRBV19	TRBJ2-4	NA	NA	TGTGCCAGTAGCTTACAACAGGGTTCCAAAAACATTCAGTACTTC	CASSLQQGSKNIQYF
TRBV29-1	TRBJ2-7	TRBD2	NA	TGCAGCGTTCCGGGACTAGCGGGATACGAGCAGTACTTC	CSVPGLAGYEQYF
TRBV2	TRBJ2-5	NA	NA	TGTGCCAGCAGACGCCTTTTGGGGGAGCCGCAGTACCAAGAGACCCAGTACTTC	CASRRLLGEPQYQETQYF
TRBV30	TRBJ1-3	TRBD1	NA	TGTGCCTCGGACCCGACAGGGAATGAAAACACCATATATTTT	CASDPTGNENTIYF
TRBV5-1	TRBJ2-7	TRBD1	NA	TGCGCCAGCAGCTTGTTGGGGACAGGGGGCTACGAGCAGTACTTC	CASSLLGTGGYEQYF
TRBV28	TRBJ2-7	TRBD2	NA	TGTGCCACAGAAGGGGCTAGCGGGAGTATCCCCTACGAGCAGTACTTC	CATEGASGSIPYEQYF
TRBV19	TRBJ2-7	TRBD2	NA	TGTGCCAGTAGGACAGCGGGAGGGGACTACGAGCAGTACTTC	CASRTAGGDYEQYF
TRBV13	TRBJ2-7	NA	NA	TGTGCCAGCAGCCCCGGGTCAAACTACGAGCAGTACTTC	CASSPGSNYEQYF
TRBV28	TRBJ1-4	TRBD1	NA	TGTGCCAGCAGTTTCCTGACAGGGGGTATTAATGAAAAACTGTTTTTT	CASSFLTGGINEKLFF
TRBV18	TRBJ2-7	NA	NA	TGTGCCAGCTCATCGGACTACGAGCAGTACTTC	CASSSDYEQYF
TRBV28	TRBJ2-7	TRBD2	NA	TGTGCCAGCAGTTCACATCAAGAAGCGGGAGCCTACGAGCAGTACTTC	CASSSHQEAGAYEQYF
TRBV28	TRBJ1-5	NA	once	TGTGCCAGCACCCCGGCGGGCCAACTGTTGGACAGCAATCAGCCCCAGCATTTT	CASTPAGQLLDSNQPQHF